The present TCR beta chain was sequenced within a study of T cells after yellow fever vaccination. Study-level findings and limits: After the booster, roughly 96% of CD4 and just over 85% of CD8 primary-response clones were re-detected. From the bulk population, abundant clonotypes could contaminate and appear within FACS-sorted repertoires. Weaker, the secondary response had a peak occurring faster, on day 5 versus 15.

Per germline, CDR1 KGHSH and CDR2 LQKENI. Between the trimmed V and J ends, which lost 6 bases and 1 base, there was a span of 9 bases. The CDR3 spans 14 residues. In its sample, this clonotype was seen a few times. What it binds is not known. TCRdb re-derived calls from the 5' RACE reads in MiXCR, one entry per CDR3 protein. The sample has around 300,000 distinct CDR3 sequences, under 15% seen once. This TCR was recovered from a man aged 25 to 40 who received the YFV17D yellow fever vaccine. This rearrangement joins TRBV18 to TRBJ2-2; possibly TRBD1 for D (5 bases). Here the sequenced sample was CD4+ T cells sorted from PBMCs, taken 45 days after the yellow fever booster vaccination. The chain's CDR3 is CASSQQENTGELFF. In DNA form, the CDR3 reads TGTGCCAGCTCGCAACAGGAGAACACCGGGGAGCTGTTTTTT.